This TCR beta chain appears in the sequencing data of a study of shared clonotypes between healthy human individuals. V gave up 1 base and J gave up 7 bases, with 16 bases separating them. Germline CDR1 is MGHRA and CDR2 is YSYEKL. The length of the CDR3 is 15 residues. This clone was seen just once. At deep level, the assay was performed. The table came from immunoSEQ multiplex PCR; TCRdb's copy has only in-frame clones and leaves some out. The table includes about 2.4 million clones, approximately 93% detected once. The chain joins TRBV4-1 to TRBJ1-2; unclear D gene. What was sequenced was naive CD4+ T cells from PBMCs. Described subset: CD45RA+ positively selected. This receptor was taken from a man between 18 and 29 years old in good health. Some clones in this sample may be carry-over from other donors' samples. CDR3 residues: CASSQARETLLGYTF. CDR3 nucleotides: TGCGCCAGCAGCCAAGCGAGGGAGACGCTGCTTGGCTACACCTTC.